Included here is one TCR beta chain sequence, with context. Reverse transcription of about 0.5 to 1 ug RNA was performed with random hexamers. TCRdb processed the immunoSEQ multiplex PCR reads anew with MiXCR; each CDR3 protein has one entry. The data show 180,000 or so distinct CDR3 sequences, around 96% seen once. This CDR3 region has 13 residues. Germline CDR1 and CDR2: GTSNPN and SVGIG (reference sequence). This sample is drawn from a study of CD8 T cells in Susac syndrome. The receptor comes from a human donor with multiple sclerosis. What was sequenced was CD4+ T cells from PBMCs. This rearrangement joins TRBV30 to TRBJ2-1, with a tentative D call TRBD2 (5 bases). The CDR3 coding sequence is TGTGCTGGCCTGGGCGGGTCGTACAATGAGCAGTTCTTC. Encoded protein: CAGLGGSYNEQFF.